Listed below are T cell receptor beta chains from one sample, sequenced in a study of blood T cell repertoires in COVID-19. Generated by immunoSEQ multiplex PCR, the TCRdb table keeps only in-frame clones and is missing some. The table records roughly 50,000 clones, about three quarters of them present only once. Source material: peripheral blood. These receptors all stem from a human donor with active or convalescent COVID-19. The donor label of this sample is uncertain. The conserved cysteine and the conserved F or W are not part of the CDR3 here. The D gene is left open where the match is weak. A clone size is listed for some rows: how often the clone was seen (once, few, many), or a class if it is expanded.

j_gene | abundance | v_gene | d_gene | CDR3aa
TRBJ1-2 | . | TRBV6-5 | TRBD1 | ASRFRRTGGDGYT
TRBJ2-1 | . | TRBV10-3 | . | AFSPPPEAYYEQF
TRBJ2-7 | . | TRBV12-2 | . | ASRLGVANSYEQY
TRBJ2-2 | . | TRBV9 | . | ASNIGSGFNTGELF
TRBJ2-7 | . | TRBV7-2 | TRBD1 | ASTVTGTGEQY
TRBJ2-1 | . | TRBV15 | TRBD2 | ATSKDPGLVGYEQF
TRBJ2-6 | . | TRBV2 | TRBD1 | ASRAGTGKFLIPGANVLT
TRBJ2-5 | once | TRBV18 | . | ASSPPRGWAEETQY
TRBJ1-6 | once | TRBV9 | . | ASSPIQGVGNSPLH
TRBJ2-7 | . | TRBV11-3 | . | ASSLAGRGAGEQY
TRBJ1-1 | . | TRBV10-3 | TRBD1 | AISERGLEAF
TRBJ1-6 | . | TRBV30 | TRBD1 | AWRWGQGGGSPLH
TRBJ2-7 | . | TRBV10-3 | TRBD2 | AISDLASGQPYEQY
TRBJ1-1 | . | TRBV19 | . | ASTEGNRLNTEAF
TRBJ2-1 | few | TRBV11-3 | . | ASGGRYNEQF
TRBJ2-1 | . | TRBV7-2 | . | ASSLTRWNEQF
TRBJ2-3 | . | TRBV4-1 | TRBD2 | ASSQTGTITDTQY
TRBJ2-1 | . | TRBV20-1 | TRBD2 | SASKLAGPYNEQF
TRBJ2-1 | once | TRBV6-2/TRBV6-3 | . | ASSSNLPPRNEQF
TRBJ1-2 | . | TRBV30 | . | AWNGGAYGYT
TRBJ2-4 | once | TRBV7-2 | TRBD2 | ASSPRTSTGGTKNIQY
TRBJ1-1 | . | TRBV7-8 | . | ASSRRGWNTEAF
TRBJ2-6 | . | TRBV6-5 | . | ASTLQTSGANVLT
TRBJ1-3 | . | TRBV19 | . | ASSPTEASGNTIY
TRBJ1-5 | few | TRBV7-2 | . | ASSFQGQPQH
TRBJ2-1 | . | TRBV7-2 | TRBD1 | ASSTRDRGLISYNEQF
TRBJ1-2 | . | TRBV1 | . | TSSQVPGSAPGGYT
TRBJ2-7 | . | TRBV19 | TRBD2 | ASRTSSGRLSEQY
TRBJ2-7 | . | TRBV1 | . | TSSQYYGTSVYYEQY
TRBJ1-1 | . | TRBV5-1 | TRBD1 | ASSFDRGVTEAF